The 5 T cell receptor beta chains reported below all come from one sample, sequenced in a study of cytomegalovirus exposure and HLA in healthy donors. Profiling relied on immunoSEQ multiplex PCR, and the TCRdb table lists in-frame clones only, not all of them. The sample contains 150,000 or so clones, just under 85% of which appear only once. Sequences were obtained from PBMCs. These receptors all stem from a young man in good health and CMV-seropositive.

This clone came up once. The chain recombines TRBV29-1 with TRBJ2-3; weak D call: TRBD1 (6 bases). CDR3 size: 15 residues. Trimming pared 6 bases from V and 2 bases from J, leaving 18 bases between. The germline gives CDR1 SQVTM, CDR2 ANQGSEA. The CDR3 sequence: CSVGPQGPPTDTQYF. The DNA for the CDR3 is TGCAGCGTCGGACCTCAGGGGCCCCCCACAGATACGCAGTATTTT.

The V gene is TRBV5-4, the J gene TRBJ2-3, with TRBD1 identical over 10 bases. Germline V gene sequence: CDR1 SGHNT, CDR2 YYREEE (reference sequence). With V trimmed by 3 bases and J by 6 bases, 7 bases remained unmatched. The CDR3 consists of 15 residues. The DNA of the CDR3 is TGTGCCAGCAGCTCACGGGGACAGGGGTTGGATACGCAGTATTTT. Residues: CASSSRGQGLDTQYF.

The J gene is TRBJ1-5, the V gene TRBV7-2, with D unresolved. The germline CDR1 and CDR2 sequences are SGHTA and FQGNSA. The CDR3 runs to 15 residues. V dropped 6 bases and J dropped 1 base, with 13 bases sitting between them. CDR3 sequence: CASSSGLWSNQPQHF. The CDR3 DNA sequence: TGTGCCAGCAGTTCTGGACTTTGGAGCAATCAGCCCCAGCATTTT.

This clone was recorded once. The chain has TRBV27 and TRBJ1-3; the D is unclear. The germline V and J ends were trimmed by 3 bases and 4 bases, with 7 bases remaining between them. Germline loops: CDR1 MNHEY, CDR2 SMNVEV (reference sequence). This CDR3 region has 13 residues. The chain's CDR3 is CASSFSSGNTIYF. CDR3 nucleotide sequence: TGTGCCAGCAGTTTTTCGTCCGGAAACACCATATATTTT.

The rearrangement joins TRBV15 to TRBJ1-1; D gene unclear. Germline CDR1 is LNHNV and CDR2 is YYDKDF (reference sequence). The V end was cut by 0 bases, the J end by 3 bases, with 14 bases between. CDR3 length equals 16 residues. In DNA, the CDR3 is TGTGCCACCAGCAGAGATCTACGGGGTTGGGACACTGAAGCTTTCTTT. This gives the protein CATSRDLRGWDTEAFF.